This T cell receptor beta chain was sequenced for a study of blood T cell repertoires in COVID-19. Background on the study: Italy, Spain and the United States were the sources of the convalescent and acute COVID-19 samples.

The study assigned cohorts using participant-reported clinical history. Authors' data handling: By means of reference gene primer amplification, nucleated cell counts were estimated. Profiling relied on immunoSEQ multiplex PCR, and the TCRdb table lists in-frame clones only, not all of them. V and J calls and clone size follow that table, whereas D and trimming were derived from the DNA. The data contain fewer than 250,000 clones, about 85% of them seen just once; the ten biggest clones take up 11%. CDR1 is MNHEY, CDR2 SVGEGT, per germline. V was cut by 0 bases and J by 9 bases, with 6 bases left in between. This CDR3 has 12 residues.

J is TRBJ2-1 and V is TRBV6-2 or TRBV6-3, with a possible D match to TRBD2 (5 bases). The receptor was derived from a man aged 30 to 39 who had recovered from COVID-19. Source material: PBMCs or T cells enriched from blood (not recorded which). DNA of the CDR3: TGTGCCAGCAGTTACTCGAGGGTTGAGCAGTTCTTC. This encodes CASSYSRVEQFF.